The 24 T cell receptor beta chains listed next were all sequenced from one sample in a study of blood T cell repertoires in COVID-19. Some clones are missing from TCRdb's copy, which holds only in-frame ones; the method was immunoSEQ multiplex PCR. The sample lists 40,000 or so clones; more than 70% were seen once. Sequencing used peripheral blood. Receptors originate from a human donor in a cohort sampled during active COVID-19.

The chain couples TRBV30 to TRBJ1-2; tentative D call: TRBD1 (5 bases). Trimming pared 4 bases from V and 8 bases from J, leaving 8 bases between. The CDR3 spans 10 residues. CDR1 and CDR2 (germline): GTSNPN, SVGIG (reference sequence). The CDR3 protein is CAWNRIGYTF. Written as DNA, the CDR3 is TGTGCCTGGAACAGGATCGGCTACACCTTC.

This chain uses TRBV11-3 with TRBJ2-7, with D unresolved. The V and J ends lost 1 base and 3 bases respectively, with 10 bases between them. Germline V gene lookup returns CDR1 SGHNT and CDR2 YENEEA. CDR3 length: 14 residues. The CDR3 DNA follows: TGTGCCAGCAGCTTAGCGGGTAGCCTCTACGAGCAGTACTTC. This gives the protein CASSLAGSLYEQYF.

The V and J genes are TRBV19 and TRBJ1-5; D is unclear. Germline V gene lookup returns CDR1 LNHDA and CDR2 SQIVND (reference sequence). The CDR3 runs to 15 residues. V lost 6 bases and J lost 0, with 12 bases in between. The CDR3 reads CASRDTETSNQPQHF. The CDR3 bases are TGTGCCAGTAGGGATACAGAGACTAGCAATCAGCCCCAGCATTTT.

This clone has just one count. The chain joins TRBV7-2 to TRBJ1-4, with D tentatively TRBD1 (6 bases). This CDR3 spans 17 amino acids. Germline loops: CDR1 SGHTA, CDR2 FQGNSA. V was trimmed by 2 bases and J by 6 bases, leaving 19 bases between them. CDR3 loop: CASSLKYGAGADEKLFF. The CDR3 DNA is TGTGCCAGCAGCTTAAAGTACGGGGCGGGGGCGGATGAAAAACTGTTTTTT.

The rearrangement links TRBV27 to TRBJ1-5; 7 nucleotides match TRBD1. Germline lookup yields CDR1 MNHEY and CDR2 SMNVEV (reference sequence). The ends lost 6 bases at V and 0 bases at J; junction bases unmatched: 5. This CDR3 has 15 residues. CDR3 coding DNA: TGTGCCAGCAGCCCACAGGGGTATAGCAATCAGCCCCAGCATTTT. Amino acids: CASSPQGYSNQPQHF.

This rearrangement joins TRBV6-2 or TRBV6-3 to TRBJ2-5; D is unresolved. Deletions cut 6 bases from V and 2 bases from J, with 10 bases between. The CDR3 is 13 residues long. Germline CDR1 is MNHEY and CDR2 is SVGEGT. CDR3 DNA sequence: TGTGCCAGCAGCCGGAGCCCACAAGAGACCCAGTACTTC. Translated: CASSRSPQETQYF.

V and J are TRBV27 and TRBJ2-5; D remains ambiguous. From germline, CDR1 is MNHEY and CDR2 SMNVEV (reference sequence). The CDR3 totals 15 residues. Trimming pared 5 bases from V and 5 bases from J, leaving 18 bases between. The CDR3 sequence is CASSSEARGKETQYF. In DNA form, the CDR3 reads TGTGCCAGCAGTAGTGAGGCGCGCGGTAAGGAGACCCAGTACTTC.

V usage is TRBV5-4 and J usage is TRBJ2-1; TRBD2 is a possible D gene (5 bases). V shed 5 bases and J shed 0 bases, with 12 bases lying between them. The CDR3 is made up of 15 amino acids. The germline CDR1 and CDR2 sequences are SGHNT and YYREEE (reference sequence). The CDR3 reads CASSTTGSSYNEQFF. CDR3 DNA: TGTGCCAGCAGTACAACTGGGAGCTCCTACAATGAGCAGTTCTTC.

This rearrangement joins TRBV5-1 to TRBJ1-6, with 8 nucleotides matching TRBD1. With 4 bases clipped from V and 7 bases from J, the junction kept 7 bases outside the gene matches. CDR1 and CDR2 (germline): SGHRS, YFSETQ. This CDR3 contains 15 residues. The CDR3 protein is CASSPGQGGNSPLHF. The DNA of the CDR3 is TGCGCCAGCAGCCCCGGACAGGGAGGCAATTCACCCCTCCACTTT.

The chain recombines TRBV19 with TRBJ1-5; 12 bases align to TRBD1. The germline gives CDR1 LNHDA, CDR2 SQIVND (reference sequence). The CDR3 extends over 16 amino acids. Trimming cost V 0 bases and J 5 bases; bases outside gene matches: 2. The CDR3 here is CASSIEGTGGYQPQHF. The DNA of the CDR3 is TGTGCCAGTAGTATAGAGGGGACAGGGGGCTATCAGCCCCAGCATTTT.

This chain's CDR3 is CASSSGTGNSPLHF. CDR3 DNA: TGTGCCAGCAGTTCCGGGACAGGGAATTCACCCCTCCACTTT. The chain uses TRBV13 and TRBJ1-6, with 9 bases that match TRBD1. Trimming cost V 6 bases and J 7 bases; bases outside gene matches: 4. The CDR3 has 14 amino acids. Germline CDR1 PRHDT, CDR2 FYEKMQ (reference sequence). Combining the CDR3 with reference TRBV13 and TRBJ1-6 gives the whole variable domain AAGVIQSPRHLIKEKRETATLKCYPIPRHDTVYWYQQGPGQDPQFLISFYEKMQSDKGSIPDRFSAQQFSDYHSELNMSSLELGDSALYFCASSSGTGNSPLHFGNGTRLTVT.

The J gene is TRBJ1-1, the V gene TRBV19; 7 nucleotides match TRBD1. This CDR3 region has 15 residues. Per germline, CDR1 LNHDA and CDR2 SQIVND (reference sequence). V gave up 5 bases and J gave up 8 bases; unmatched junction bases: 14. CDR3 coding DNA: TGTGCCAGTAGTCCCCTCGGACAGGCTGTGGGGGAAGCTTTCTTT. It yields the protein CASSPLGQAVGEAFF.

This chain joins TRBV6-5 and TRBJ1-2; D is uncertain. From germline, CDR1 is MNHEY and CDR2 SVGAGI. This CDR3 spans 14 amino acids. V dropped 2 bases and J dropped 4 bases, with 11 bases sitting between them. CDR3 amino acids: CASSYEGEGYGYTF. The CDR3 DNA is TGTGCCAGCAGTTACGAGGGTGAGGGCTATGGCTACACCTTC.

The rearrangement uses TRBV11-1 and TRBJ1-5; D is unclear. Looked up from germline, CDR1 is SGHAT and CDR2 is FQDESV (reference sequence). The CDR3 has 13 residues. Trimming pared 1 base from V and 5 bases from J, leaving 6 bases between. CDR3 sequence (DNA): TGTGCCAGCAGCTTAGACGGGGATCAGCCCCAGCATTTT. This codes for CASSLDGDQPQHF.

This clone was seen a few times. The chain joins TRBV7-3 to TRBJ2-2, with D tentatively TRBD1 (5 bases). This CDR3 has 14 amino acids. Germline-derived CDR1 and CDR2 are SGHTA and FQGTGA. V was trimmed by 1 base and J by 10 bases, leaving 13 bases between them. The CDR3 DNA sequence: TGTGCCAGCAGCTTAATGCAGGGCGGCGTGGAGCTGTTTTTT. The encoded protein is CASSLMQGGVELFF.

This chain links TRBV6-2 or TRBV6-3 with TRBJ1-5; no firm D call. V lost 7 bases to trimming and J lost 5 bases, with 15 bases between them. The CDR3 is 14 residues long. Germline assignment: CDR1 MNHEY and CDR2 SVGEGT. This chain's CDR3 is CASTPRFPYQPQHF. CDR3 DNA sequence: TGTGCCAGCACCCCTCGGTTTCCATATCAGCCCCAGCATTTT.

The chain recombines TRBV3-1 (or the pseudogene TRBV3-2) with TRBJ1-1; possibly TRBD1 for D (6 bases). Germline V gene lookup returns CDR1 LGHDT and CDR2 YNNKEL (reference sequence). V lost 2 bases and J lost 1, with 11 bases in between. This CDR3 has 15 residues. The chain's CDR3 is CASSQFAGANTEAFF. CDR3 DNA sequence: TGTGCCAGCAGCCAATTTGCAGGGGCGAACACTGAAGCTTTCTTT.

The chain employs TRBV24-1 and TRBJ2-1; D uncertain. With 4 bases removed from V and 8 bases from J, the gap between germline ends came to 5 bases. Germline values: CDR1 KGHDR, CDR2 SFDVKD. The CDR3 loop spans 11 amino acids. In DNA form, the CDR3 reads TGTGCCACCAGTGACCGAGATGAGCAGTTCTTC. It specifies CATSDRDEQFF.

This chain connects TRBV27 to TRBJ2-7, with D tentatively TRBD2 (5 bases). Germline V gives CDR1 MNHEY, CDR2 SMNVEV (reference sequence). The CDR3 extends over 14 amino acids. V lost 3 bases to trimming and J lost 2 bases, with 11 bases between them. In nucleotides, the CDR3 is TGTGCCAGCAGTTTCGAGGGAAGGACCTACGAGCAGTACTTC. This sequence encodes CASSFEGRTYEQYF.

The V gene is TRBV5-1, the J gene TRBJ2-3; a possible D gene is TRBD2 (5 bases). Trimming took 3 bases from V and 0 from J, leaving 11 bases between them. Germline V gene sequence: CDR1 SGHRS, CDR2 YFSETQ. The CDR3 spans 15 residues. DNA of the CDR3: TGCGCCAGCAGCTACGGAGGAGACAGCACAGATACGCAGTATTTT. Translated, it gives CASSYGGDSTDTQYF.

This CDR3 is CASSLGSVGGEAFF. For the CDR3, the DNA is TGTGCCAGCAGCTTAGGGTCGGTGGGGGGTGAAGCTTTCTTT. The chain couples TRBV7-2 to TRBJ1-1; the D gene is possibly TRBD1 (5 bases). The CDR3 is 14 residues long. Germline CDR1 SGHTA, CDR2 FQGNSA. V lost 1 base to trimming and J lost 7 bases, with 13 bases between them.

This clone was picked up one time. Here the CDR3 reads CASSYSPQGSEQYF. The CDR3 DNA reads as TGTGCCAGCAGTTACTCACCGCAGGGTTCCGAGCAGTACTTC. The chain has TRBV6-2 or TRBV6-3 and TRBJ2-7; perhaps TRBD1 as D (5 bases). This CDR3 region has 14 residues. Trimming left V 0 bases short and J 6 bases short, with 12 bases between. Germline V gives CDR1 MNHEY, CDR2 SVGEGT.

This clone was recorded a few times. The chain uses TRBV18 and TRBJ2-5; TRBD1 might be the D (6 bases). The V end lost 6 bases, the J end lost 3 bases, and 14 bases lay between the germline ends. The CDR3 loop spans 14 amino acids. Germline V gene sequence: CDR1 KGHSH, CDR2 LQKENI. The CDR3 DNA reads TGTGCCAGCTCGCAGCAGGGGTTGGAAGAGACCCAGTACTTC. This sequence encodes CASSQQGLEETQYF.

The CDR3: CASSNDYNTGELFF. Written as DNA, the CDR3 is TGTGCCAGCAGCAACGACTACAACACCGGGGAGCTGTTTTTT. J is TRBJ2-2 and V is TRBV11-2; D possibly corresponds to TRBD2 (5 bases). CDR1 is SGHAT, CDR2 FQNNGV, per germline. Trimming took 5 bases from V and 2 from J, leaving 9 bases between them. This CDR3 comprises 14 residues. The full variable domain, with the rest looked up from reference TRBV11-2 and TRBJ2-2, is EAGVAQSPRYKIIEKRQSVAFWCNPISGHATLYWYQQILGQGPKLLIQFQNNGVVDDSQLPKDRFSAERLKGVDSTLKIQPAKLEDSAVYLCASSNDYNTGELFFGEGSRLTVL.